This is a list of T cell receptor beta chains from one sample in a study of cytomegalovirus exposure and HLA in healthy donors. Profiling relied on immunoSEQ multiplex PCR, and the TCRdb table lists in-frame clones only, not all of them. The repertoire holds hundreds of clones, with roughly 50% as singletons. Sequenced input: PBMCs. These receptors came from a man aged 35 to 55 in good health and CMV-seronegative. Both conserved end residues are part of each CDR3. The D gene is left open where the match is weak. Where a row states a size, it is once, few, many or the class of an expanded clone; other rows omit it.

j_call clone_size v_call d_call cdr3_length cdr3_nt cdr3_aa
TRBJ2-4 - TRBV7-9 - 14 TGTGCCAGCAGCTTAGCGATTACGAGGGACATTCAGTACTTC CASSLAITRDIQYF
TRBJ2-7 - TRBV11-2 - 13 TGTGCCAGCAGCTCCGTTTGGAGTTACGAGCAGTACTTC CASSSVWSYEQYF
TRBJ2-7 few TRBV2 - 13 TGTGCCAGCAGTGCCGGTTTTTCCTACGAGCAGTACTTC CASSAGFSYEQYF
TRBJ1-2 - TRBV27 - 14 TGTGTCAGCAGTTTGCACGGAGCTAACTATGGCTACACCTTC CVSSLHGANYGYTF
TRBJ2-5 - TRBV6-1 - 16 TGTGCCAGCAGTGAAGCGATTAGGGGGGGGTCGGAGACCCAGTACTTC CASSEAIRGGSETQYF
TRBJ2-3 hyperexpanded TRBV9 TRBD2 20 TGTGCCAGCAGCGTAAGGGGTTCGGGCTCGGCGGGAGCGGCGACAGATACGCAGTATTTT CASSVRGSGSAGAATDTQYF
TRBJ1-1 - TRBV27 - 13 TGTGCCAGCAGTTTATCGGGGCGTCGCGAAGCTTTCTTT CASSLSGRREAFF
TRBJ2-1 - TRBV6-4 TRBD2 15 TGTGCCAGCAGCCTTCGGGCGGGAGACTACAATGAGCAGTTCTTC CASSLRAGDYNEQFF
TRBJ2-4 - TRBV9 TRBD2 17 TGTGCCAGCAGCCCCCGGGGGGGGGCTCTAGCCAAAAACATTCAGTACTTC CASSPRGGALAKNIQYF
TRBJ1-1 few TRBV21-1 - 16 TGTGCCAGCAGCAAAGTGACGGGACAGGGGAAGACTGAAGCTTTCTTT CASSKVTGQGKTEAFF
TRBJ2-1 - TRBV9 - 14 TGTGCCAGCAGCCGGACTGCTGGCGTGGATGAGCAGTTCTTC CASSRTAGVDEQFF
TRBJ2-7 - TRBV9 TRBD1 15 TGTGCCAGCAGCACCACCGGGACAGGGCCATACGAGCAGTACTTC CASSTTGTGPYEQYF
TRBJ2-2 few TRBV30 TRBD2 21 TGTGCCTGCAAATTGGGACTAGCGGGAGTATTCCGCGAACCGAACACCGGGGAGCTGTTTTTT CACKLGLAGVFREPNTGELFF
TRBJ2-1 few TRBV5-6 TRBD1 15 TGTGCCAGCAGCCCGGACAGGGGCTGGGGGGATGAGCAGTTCTTC CASSPDRGWGDEQFF
TRBJ2-1 - TRBV9 TRBD2 16 TGTGCCAGCAGCCAACTAGCGGGAGGGAGCTACAATGAGCAGTTCTTC CASSQLAGGSYNEQFF
TRBJ1-2 - TRBV5-1 TRBD1 13 TGCGCCAGCAGGTGGACAGGGGACTATGGCTACACCTTC CASRWTGDYGYTF
TRBJ1-4 - TRBV7-8 - 14 TGTGCCAGCAGCTTAACGAGTTACGATGAAAAACTGTTTTTT CASSLTSYDEKLFF
TRBJ1-5 once TRBV5-4 TRBD1 14 TGTGCCAGCAGCTTGGGGACAGGTAATCAGCCCCAGCATTTT CASSLGTGNQPQHF
TRBJ2-3 - TRBV6-4 TRBD2 17 TGTGCCAGCAGTGACAGGACTAGACTGGGGGGGGCAGATACGCAGTATTTT CASSDRTRLGGADTQYF
TRBJ2-1 - TRBV19 - 14 TGTGCCAGTAGTCGAGGTGGCGAGGTAAATGAGCAGTTCTTC CASSRGGEVNEQFF
TRBJ2-7 - TRBV27 - 14 TGTGCCAGCAGCCTAGTGGGCCGGGGGAGGGAGCAGTACTTC CASSLVGRGREQYF
TRBJ2-2 - TRBV5-1 - 14 TGCGCCAGCAGCTTATTAACAGCCACCGGGGAGCTGTTTTTT CASSLLTATGELFF
TRBJ1-4 large TRBV7-2 TRBD1 16 TGTGCCAGCAGCAAGCGGGGACAGGGGACCTTTGAAAAACTGTTTTTT CASSKRGQGTFEKLFF
TRBJ2-1 few TRBV27 TRBD1 14 TGTGCCAGCAGTACAGGGGAATGGTACAATGAGCAGTTCTTC CASSTGEWYNEQFF
TRBJ2-7 - TRBV7-9 TRBD2 18 TGTGCCAGCAGCTTAGGCGGGGGGGAGGGAGGCCCCTCCTACGAGCAGTACTTC CASSLGGGEGGPSYEQYF
TRBJ2-1 few TRBV11-2 TRBD2 13 TGTGCCAGCAGCTTAAACGGCGGGAGCGAGCAGTTCTTC CASSLNGGSEQFF
TRBJ2-7 few TRBV2 TRBD1 18 TGTGCCAGCAAAAGGGGACAGGGGATAACTTCGAACTCCTACGAGCAGTACTTC CASKRGQGITSNSYEQYF
TRBJ2-7 - TRBV2 TRBD2 13 TGTGCCAGCATGGGGACTAGCGTCTACGAGCAGTACTTC CASMGTSVYEQYF
TRBJ2-7 few TRBV5-8 TRBD1 14 TGTGCCAGCAGCACCCGGGACAGGGTCTACGAGCAGTACTTC CASSTRDRVYEQYF
TRBJ2-7 - TRBV7-2 - 12 TGTGCCAGCAGCTCCTCTAGGTACGAGCAGTACTTC CASSSSRYEQYF
TRBJ2-7 - TRBV9 TRBD2 16 TGTGCCAGCAGCCCAAAATCCCCGGGACTATCCTACGAGCAGTACTTC CASSPKSPGLSYEQYF
TRBJ2-7 once TRBV9 TRBD2 14 TGTGCCAGCAGCGTAACGGGAGGCGCCTACGAGCAGTACTTC CASSVTGGAYEQYF
TRBJ2-1 - TRBV19 - 15 TGTGCCAGTATTAAGGGGAACGGGAGAGACAATGAGCAGTTCTTC CASIKGNGRDNEQFF
TRBJ2-4 - TRBV6-5 - 14 TGTGCCAGCAGTTACATGCGGACCAAAAACATTCAGTACTTC CASSYMRTKNIQYF
TRBJ2-7 - TRBV28 - 11 TGTGCCAGCAGCCGCAGTCCCGAACAGTACTTC CASSRSPEQYF
TRBJ1-2 - TRBV28 - 15 TGTGCCAGCAGTTACTTGGGAGACGCTAACTATGGCTACACCTTC CASSYLGDANYGYTF
TRBJ2-7 - TRBV4-3 - 14 TGCGCCAGCAGCCAAGAATCGGGGGGCGCGGCGCAGTACTTC CASSQESGGAAQYF
TRBJ2-5 - TRBV28 TRBD2 15 TGTGCCAGCAGTTTAGCGGGAGGGCCGTTGAAGACCCAGTACTTC CASSLAGGPLKTQYF
TRBJ1-1 - TRBV15 - 16 TGTGCCACCAGCAGAGTTACAGGCGTCATGGGCACTGAAGCTTTCTTT CATSRVTGVMGTEAFF
TRBJ1-2 once TRBV7-9 - 15 TGTGCCAGCAGCTTACCCGACCGCCTGGGGCGTGGCTACACCTTC CASSLPDRLGRGYTF
TRBJ2-4 few TRBV28 TRBD1 14 TGTGCCAGCAGTCCGTCGCAGGGGGCATTCATTCAGTACTTC CASSPSQGAFIQYF
TRBJ2-7 - TRBV5-6 TRBD2 16 TGTGCCAGCAGCGACGGACTAGCGGTAATCTCCTACGAGCAGTACTTC CASSDGLAVISYEQYF
TRBJ2-3 - TRBV5-4 TRBD2 19 TGTGCCAGCAGCTTAACTTCGCTAGCGGGAGTGTGGGGCACAGATACGCAGTATTTT CASSLTSLAGVWGTDTQYF
TRBJ1-1 large TRBV27 TRBD1 14 TGTGCCAGCAGTTTCAAGGGGGCGGCGACTGAAGCTTTCTTT CASSFKGAATEAFF
TRBJ2-7 few TRBV6-6 - 12 TGTTCCAGCAGTTACCCCTCGGGGGAGCAGTACTTC CSSSYPSGEQYF
TRBJ1-5 once TRBV6-4 - 15 TGTGCCAGCAGTGACTCGGGACACAGCAATCAGCCCCAGCATTTT CASSDSGHSNQPQHF